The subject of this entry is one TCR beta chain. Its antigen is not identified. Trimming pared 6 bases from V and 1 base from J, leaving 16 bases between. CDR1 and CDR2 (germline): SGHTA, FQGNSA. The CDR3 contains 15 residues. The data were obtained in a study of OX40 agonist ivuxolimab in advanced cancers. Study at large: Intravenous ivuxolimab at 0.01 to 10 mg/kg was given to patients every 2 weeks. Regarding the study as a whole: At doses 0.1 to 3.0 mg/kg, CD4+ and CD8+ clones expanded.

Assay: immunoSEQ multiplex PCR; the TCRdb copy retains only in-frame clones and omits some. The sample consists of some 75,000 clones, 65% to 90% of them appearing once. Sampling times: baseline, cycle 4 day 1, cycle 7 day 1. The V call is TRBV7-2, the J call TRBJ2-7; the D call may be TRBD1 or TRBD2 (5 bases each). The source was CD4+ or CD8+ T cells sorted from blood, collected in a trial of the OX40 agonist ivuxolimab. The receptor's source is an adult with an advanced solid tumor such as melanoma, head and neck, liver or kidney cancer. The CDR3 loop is CASSYAGTVSYEQYF. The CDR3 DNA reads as TGTGCCAGCAGTTACGCCGGGACGGTTTCCTACGAGCAGTACTTC.